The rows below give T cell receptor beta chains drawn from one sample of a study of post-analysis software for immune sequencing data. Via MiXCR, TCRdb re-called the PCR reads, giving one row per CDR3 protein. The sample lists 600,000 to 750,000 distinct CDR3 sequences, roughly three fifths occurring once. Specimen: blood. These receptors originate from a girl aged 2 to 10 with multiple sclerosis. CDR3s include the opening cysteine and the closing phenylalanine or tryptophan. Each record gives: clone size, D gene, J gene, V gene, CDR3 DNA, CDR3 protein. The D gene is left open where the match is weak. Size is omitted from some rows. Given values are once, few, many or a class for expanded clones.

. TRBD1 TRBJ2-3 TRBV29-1 TGCAGCGTAAGCAGGGGGCGCGGAGATACGCAGTATTTT CSVSRGRGDTQYF
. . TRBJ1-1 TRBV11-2 TGTGCCAGCACCCGGGGCCGGGGCCTGAAGAACACTGAAGCTTTCTTT CASTRGRGLKNTEAFF
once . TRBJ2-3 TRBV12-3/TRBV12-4 TGTGCCAGCACTGCCATCGGGGATACGCAGTATTTT CASTAIGDTQYF
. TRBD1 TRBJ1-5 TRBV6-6 TGTGCCAGCAGTTACGTCAGGGGGGGTCAGCCCCAGCATTTT CASSYVRGGQPQHF
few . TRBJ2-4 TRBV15 TGTGCCACCAGCAGAGATGAGAACATTCAGTACTTC CATSRDENIQYF
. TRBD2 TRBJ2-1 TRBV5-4 TGTGCCAGCAGCTTTATTTGGTTGGATATAGCGGGAAGAGAGTATGAGCAGTTCTTC CASSFIWLDIAGREYEQFF
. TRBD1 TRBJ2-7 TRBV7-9 TGTGCCAGCGCGGACAGGGGTTTCTACGAGCAGTACTTC CASADRGFYEQYF
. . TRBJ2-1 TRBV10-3 TGTGCCATCAGTGGTCGAGACAGCCCGAGCTCCTACAATGAGCAGTTCTTC CAISGRDSPSSYNEQFF
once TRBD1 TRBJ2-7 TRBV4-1 TGCGCCAGCAGCCAAGTTATAGGGACAGTAGTGTCCTACGAGCAGTACTTC CASSQVIGTVVSYEQYF
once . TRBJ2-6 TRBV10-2 TGCGCCAGCAGTGTATCCAGGGCTGGGGCCAACGTCCTGACTTTC CASSVSRAGANVLTF
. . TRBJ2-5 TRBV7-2 TGTGCCAGCACAGGGGGGCCCGCGGAGACCCAGTACTTC CASTGGPAETQYF
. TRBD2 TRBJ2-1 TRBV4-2 TGTGCCAGCAGCCAAGTATTGGGGGCGGGAGGGGATGAGCAGTTCTTC CASSQVLGAGGDEQFF
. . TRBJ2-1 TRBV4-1 TGCGCCAGCAGCCAAGTTTACTCGGGCCTTAGGAATGAGCAGTTCTTC CASSQVYSGLRNEQFF